This T cell receptor beta chain was sequenced in a study of prognosis after radiotherapy for stage I lung cancer listed by TCRdb under 2021. Context from the whole study: Between April 2018 and 2019, more than 15 stage I NSCLC patients were enrolled in Nanjing, China. Some twelve patients had adenocarcinoma and about 7 had squamous cell carcinoma as the tumor histology. Using image-guided IMRT or VMAT, SBRT was delivered in 3 to 5 fractions at a biologically effective dose of at least 100 Gy. Concurrent therapy was not administered to any patient alongside SBRT. Peripheral blood TCR beta repertoires were profiled in stage I NSCLC patients before and after stereotactic body radiotherapy, and the repertoires were related to distant failure. After SBRT, distant metastases developed in four of the 19 patients at a median of around seven months, while the remaining 15 patients had no significant progression. For each of the approximately 19 patients, one blood sample was taken before SBRT and one after, so the study sequenced about 38 samples in total. Some 14 of the patients presented with newly diagnosed primary stage I lung tumors; several had oligometastatic NSCLC following surgical resection of the primary tumor. Every patient was deemed medically inoperable, around eleven because of comorbidities and over 5 because they refused surgery. The cohort was made up of around 14 men and more than five women, with a median age of around 74 years and an age range of 53 to 84 years. What the study reported, not specific to this receptor: All reported P values were unadjusted for multiple comparisons. TRBV and TRBJ usage frequencies reportedly differed by metastasis status, in two V genes at baseline and in eight to ten V and two J genes after SBRT. Post-SBRT Shannon entropy and its change from baseline were lower in patients who developed distant metastases; baseline Shannon entropy was not associated with metastases. Unique TCR clone counts fell after SBRT (median about 9,600 before versus several thousand after; Wilcoxon paired P=0.011). The small cohort and short follow-up limited the study, so independent validation of the findings is needed. Whether the expanded TCR clones were tumor-specific was not determined.

Two rounds of multiplex PCR were used to amplify the TCR beta CDR3 region from genomic DNA. In the first PCR round, primers specific to each TRBV and TRBJ gene were used, and the primer sequences were filed in Chinese patent CN105087789A. Universal primers were used in the second round of PCR. The Roche High Pure PCR Template Preparation Kit was used to extract genomic DNA from frozen PBMCs. The libraries underwent paired-end sequencing with 151 bp reads on an Illumina HiSeq 3000. The study's processing was this. CutAdapt was used to remove raw reads lacking the multiplex PCR primer sequences. Using PEAR, the high-quality paired reads were merged into contigs. By alignment to reference sequences, MiXCR assigned TRB V, D and J gene segments to each contig. To remove sequencing errors, CDR3 sequences were clustered according to base quality and sequence similarity. Shannon entropy, normalized by the natural log of the productive TCR sequence number, served as the measure of diversity. To get clonality, Shannon entropy was divided by the natural log of the number of unique clonotypes, and that result was subtracted from one. The Youden index of ROC curves was used to select progression-free survival cut-offs for repertoire metrics, and analyses were performed in R 3.5.3. Using fastp trimming at Q25 and MiXCR clonotype assembly, TCRdb reanalyzed the public sequencing data and kept in-frame beta chains. Every entry covers one CDR3 protein and lists the most common genes and DNA from its rows. TCRdb, rather than the study authors, made the V and J calls. The sample contains about 14,000 distinct CDR3 sequences, less than 35% of them found a single time. The ten top clones hold roughly 13% of the sample.

Relative to its sample, this clonotype is medium-sized (0.01 to 0.1%). No cognate antigen has been identified for it. Base-call qualities are not available, and no considerably larger clone is one nucleotide away. The CDR3, from cysteine to phenylalanine, totals 12 residues. CDR3 DNA is the only sequence kept; it has 36 bases, read in frame from the first base. The germline V end is reduced by 5 bases and the J end by 7 bases; junction bases left unmatched: 2. CDR1 DFQATT and CDR2 SNEGSKA were looked up in the germline V gene (reference sequence). All patients had node-negative disease on CT and PET/CT, and none had a history of other malignancies or prior chemotherapy or radiotherapy. At each of the two time points, 5.5 to 7.5 milliliters of peripheral venous blood were collected into EDTA tubes. PBMCs were isolated by Ficoll-Paque Plus density-gradient centrifugation. Right after collection, samples were placed at -80 degrees C and kept there until analysis.

Recombination linked TRBV20-1 to TRBJ1-6, with 7 bases in between that match TRBD1. Sequencing used PBMCs, obtained before or after stereotactic body radiation therapy (not recorded which). This receptor was taken from a donor of 50 years or more with non-small cell lung cancer. The CDR3 loop reads CSAPRGNSPLHF. The nucleotide sequence reads as follows: TGCAGTGCTCCCAGGGGGAATTCACCCCTCCACTTT.